Shown below are 28 T cell receptor beta chains from a single sample sequenced in a study of cytotoxic CD8 clonotypes in ibrutinib-treated CLL. The protocol was immunoSEQ multiplex PCR, while the TCRdb copy is restricted to in-frame clones and leaves out a portion. Here the sample spans about 140,000 clones, around 81% being singletons. Sequenced material: PBMCs, taken after 36 months of ibrutinib treatment. The receptors were sampled from a human donor with chronic lymphocytic leukemia.

This chain connects TRBV4-1 to TRBJ2-5; 7 positions match TRBD1. The CDR3 runs 13 residues. The trim removed 6 bases at V and 5 bases at J, leaving 6 bases unmatched. Germline V gene data show CDR1 as MGHRA and CDR2 as YSYEKL. CDR3 in amino acids: CASSRQGLETQYF. The CDR3 region has the DNA TGCGCCAGCAGTCGACAGGGATTGGAGACCCAGTACTTC.

The chain employs TRBV5-1 and TRBJ2-7; 7 bases are a match to TRBD1. The CDR3 runs to 15 residues. With V trimmed by 2 bases and J by 4 bases, 9 bases remained unmatched. The germline gives CDR1 SGHRS, CDR2 YFSETQ. CDR3 protein: CASSFDPGQPYEQYF. The CDR3 coding sequence is TGCGCCAGCAGCTTCGATCCGGGACAGCCTTACGAGCAGTACTTC.

This clone was detected only once. CDR3 amino acids: CASSVAVIWKLGTDTQYF. The CDR3 nucleotides are TGTGCCAGCAGCGTAGCAGTCATTTGGAAATTGGGCACAGATACGCAGTATTTT. V is TRBV9 and J is TRBJ2-3; D is undetermined. V was shortened by 0 bases and J by 1 base, with 18 bases between the two germline ends. Germline V gene sequence: CDR1 SGDLS, CDR2 YYNGEE. The CDR3 is made up of 18 amino acids.

The V and J genes are TRBV9 and TRBJ2-1; 13 bases fit TRBD2. CDR3 length: 16 amino acids. Germline V gene data show CDR1 as SGDLS and CDR2 as YYNGEE. Germline trimming cut 3 bases from V and 8 bases from J; bases unmatched to any gene: 8. CDR3 in amino acids: CASSARTSGSGYEQFF. The CDR3 bases are TGTGCCAGCAGCGCCCGGACTAGCGGGAGTGGTTATGAGCAGTTCTTC.

This clone occurred a few times. The chain links TRBV11-2 to TRBJ1-1; D is perhaps TRBD1 (5 bases). The CDR3 runs to 16 residues. CDR1 is SGHAT and CDR2 is FQNNGV in the germline V gene. The V gene lost 1 base and the J gene lost 1 base, with 13 bases spanning the gap. The CDR3, as DNA: TGTGCCAGCAGCTTAGGATGGACGGGGCCGAACACTGAAGCTTTCTTT. This translates into CASSLGWTGPNTEAFF.

The chain joins TRBV18 to TRBJ1-2; 7 bases align to TRBD1. Germline V CDR1 and CDR2: KGHSH, LQKENI. V was pared by 2 bases and J by 5 bases, with 11 bases of the junction left unmatched. CDR3 length: 16 amino acids. The CDR3 protein is CASSPGGGQGVYGYTF. CDR3 in DNA: TGTGCCAGCTCACCAGGAGGAGGGCAGGGGGTATATGGCTACACCTTC.

This chain connects TRBV18 to TRBJ2-1; the D gene is possibly TRBD2 (6 bases). V was cut by 4 bases and J by 2 bases, with 12 bases left in between. Germline CDR1 reads KGHSH; CDR2 reads LQKENI. This CDR3 is built from 15 residues. CDR3 region: CASSQAEGAYNEQFF. DNA for the CDR3: TGTGCCAGCTCACAGGCGGAGGGAGCCTACAATGAGCAGTTCTTC. Full variable domain (remainder filled in from reference TRBV18 and TRBJ2-1): NAGVMQNPRHLVRRRGQEARLRCSPMKGHSHVYWYRQLPEEGLKFMVYLQKENIIDESGMPKERFSAEFPKEGPSILRIQQVVRGDSAAYFCASSQAEGAYNEQFFGPGTRLTVL.

The chain joins TRBV5-1 to TRBJ2-2; D gene ambiguous. Trimming stripped 3 bases from V and 0 bases from J, with 9 bases between. Germline V gene data show CDR1 as SGHRS and CDR2 as YFSETQ. This CDR3 is built from 15 residues. The chain's CDR3 is CASSSISPNTGELFF. CDR3 nucleotides: TGCGCCAGCAGCTCAATTAGCCCGAACACCGGGGAGCTGTTTTTT.

The chain recombines TRBV6-5 with TRBJ2-5; the D gene is possibly TRBD2 (5 bases). V lost 0 bases and J lost 5, with 10 bases in between. This CDR3 contains 14 residues. Germline CDR1 and CDR2: MNHEY and SVGAGI. CDR3: CASSYSRRVETQYF. CDR3 nucleotide sequence: TGTGCCAGCAGTTACTCGAGGCGGGTGGAGACCCAGTACTTC.

This sequence joins TRBV5-1 and TRBJ1-2; no firm D call. The CDR3 totals 15 residues. The V end was cut by 4 bases, the J end by 0 bases, with 13 bases between. Germline loops: CDR1 SGHRS, CDR2 YFSETQ. Here the CDR3 reads CASSPPTPSNYGYTF. Written as DNA, the CDR3 is TGCGCCAGCAGCCCCCCGACACCATCTAACTATGGCTACACCTTC.

This clone was found once. This sequence joins TRBV19 and TRBJ2-1, with 8 bases aligning to TRBD2. Germline trimming cut 4 bases from V and 0 bases from J; bases unmatched to any gene: 5. The CDR3 runs 16 residues. The germline V gene has CDR1 LNHDA and CDR2 SQIVND (reference sequence). CDR3 sequence reads: CASSRTGTSSYNEQFF. CDR3 sequence (DNA): TGTGCCAGTAGTAGGACCGGGACTAGCTCCTACAATGAGCAGTTCTTC.

The V call is TRBV9, the J call TRBJ2-7; the match to TRBD2 covers 7 bases. The V and J ends lost 0 bases and 7 bases, in that order; junction bases with no gene match: 10. The germline CDR1 and CDR2 sequences are SGDLS and YYNGEE. The length of the CDR3 is 15 residues. This chain's CDR3 is CASSVALALEGEQYF. In nucleotides, the CDR3 is TGTGCCAGCAGCGTAGCACTAGCGTTGGAGGGGGAGCAGTACTTC.

The CDR3 DNA sequence: TGTGCCAGTAGTATGACGAGGGCGGCACCCCTCCACTTT. Its translation: CASSMTRAAPLHF. The chain couples TRBV19 to TRBJ1-6; no firm D call. V was trimmed by 3 bases and J by 11 bases, leaving 11 bases between them. This CDR3 spans 13 amino acids. Germline CDR1 and CDR2: LNHDA and SQIVND (reference sequence).

This clone has just one count. Within the sample, other DNA sequences also encode this same CDR3. This chain joins TRBV5-1 and TRBJ1-1; no reliable D call. V dropped 0 bases and J dropped 0 bases, with 3 bases sitting between them. The CDR3 sequence is 13 residues long. From germline, CDR1 is SGHRS and CDR2 YFSETQ. The CDR3 coding sequence is TGCGCCAGCAGCTTGGGAATGAACACTGAAGCTTTCTTT. Amino acids: CASSLGMNTEAFF. Variable domain in full (rest from reference TRBV5-1 and TRBJ1-1): KAGVTQTPRYLIKTRGQQVTLSCSPISGHRSVSWYQQTPGQGLQFLFEYFSETQRNKGNFPGRFSGRQFSNSRSEMNVSTLELGDSALYLCASSLGMNTEAFFGQGTRLTVV.

This chain connects TRBV4-1 to TRBJ1-1; weak D call: TRBD1 (5 bases). The CDR3 sequence is 15 residues long. The V end lost 6 bases, the J end lost 6 bases, and 20 bases lay between the germline ends. Germline-derived CDR1 and CDR2 are MGHRA and YSYEKL. The CDR3 loop is CASSLGLRSQAEAFF. In DNA form, the CDR3 reads TGCGCCAGCAGTTTGGGACTCAGGTCTCAAGCTGAAGCTTTCTTT.

The rearrangement links TRBV6-1 to TRBJ1-3; no clear D. CDR1 and CDR2 (germline): MNHNS, SASEGT. Trimming took off 8 bases at V and 4 bases at J, with 12 bases between the two ends. This CDR3 has 13 residues. The CDR3 DNA reads as TGTGCCAGCCTCCCCGGCGTCGGAAACACCATATATTTT. Translating it yields CASLPGVGNTIYF.

The V gene is TRBV15, the J gene TRBJ2-5; D is unclear. Germline V gene data show CDR1 as LNHNV and CDR2 as YYDKDF (reference sequence). The CDR3 covers 13 residues. The ends were cut back, 0 bases at V and 5 bases at J, with 7 bases in the middle. The CDR3 loop is CATSREPSETQYF. The CDR3 DNA reads as TGTGCCACCAGCAGAGAGCCTAGTGAGACCCAGTACTTC.

This clone was counted a single time. The chain recombines TRBV11-2 with TRBJ1-5; D remains ambiguous. CDR1 is SGHAT and CDR2 is FQNNGV in the germline V gene. This CDR3 is built from 12 residues. V lost 1 base, J lost 7 bases, and 5 bases lay in between. CDR3 in DNA: TGTGCCAGCAGCTTAGCGGGGCAGCCCCAGCATTTT. It is translated as CASSLAGQPQHF.

The chain joins TRBV7-6 to TRBJ2-3, with 7 bases that match TRBD1. Germline CDR1 and CDR2: SGHVS and FNYEAQ. The CDR3 is 17 residues long. Trimming removed 5 bases from V and 1 base from J; junction bases left unmatched: 12. The CDR3 reads CASSPLWTGQRTDTQYF. Here the CDR3 DNA reads TGTGCCAGCAGCCCGCTTTGGACAGGCCAACGCACAGATACGCAGTATTTT.

CDR3 DNA: TGTGCCAGCAGTCGCAGGACAGGGCCCTACGAGCAGTACTTC. This translates into CASSRRTGPYEQYF. This chain links TRBV27 with TRBJ2-7, with 8 bases aligning to TRBD1. With V trimmed by 5 bases and J by 2 bases, 5 bases remained unmatched. CDR1 is MNHEY, CDR2 SMNVEV, per germline (reference sequence). The length of the CDR3 is 14 residues.

The V call is TRBV5-1, the J call TRBJ2-1; D is unresolved. CDR3 length: 13 amino acids. Germline V gene lookup returns CDR1 SGHRS and CDR2 YFSETQ. Trimming took off 4 bases at V and 5 bases at J, with 10 bases between the two ends. The CDR3 spells CASSPIGHNEQFF. CDR3 in DNA: TGCGCCAGCAGCCCGATAGGTCACAATGAGCAGTTCTTC. The full variable domain, its missing parts supplied by reference TRBV5-1 and TRBJ2-1, is KAGVTQTPRYLIKTRGQQVTLSCSPISGHRSVSWYQQTPGQGLQFLFEYFSETQRNKGNFPGRFSGRQFSNSRSEMNVSTLELGDSALYLCASSPIGHNEQFFGPGTRLTVL.

This chain uses TRBV5-1 with TRBJ1-2, with a tentative D call TRBD1 (5 bases). CDR3 length: 16 amino acids. V was cut by 4 bases and J by 2 bases, with 18 bases left in between. From germline, CDR1 is SGHRS and CDR2 YFSETQ. CDR3 sequence: CASSVGTTGGNYGYTF. The CDR3, as DNA: TGCGCCAGCAGCGTCGGGACCACGGGCGGCAACTATGGCTACACCTTC. The complete variable domain, with remaining parts taken from reference TRBV5-1 and TRBJ1-2, reads KAGVTQTPRYLIKTRGQQVTLSCSPISGHRSVSWYQQTPGQGLQFLFEYFSETQRNKGNFPGRFSGRQFSNSRSEMNVSTLELGDSALYLCASSVGTTGGNYGYTFGSGTRLTVV.

The rearrangement joins TRBV18 to TRBJ1-1; D unresolved. The CDR3 totals 14 residues. V lost 3 bases and J 1 base, leaving 9 bases between the germline ends. Per germline, CDR1 KGHSH and CDR2 LQKENI. CDR3 DNA: TGTGCCAGCTCACCGGATCTTAGGAACACTGAAGCTTTCTTT. Its protein product is CASSPDLRNTEAFF.

The chain uses TRBV29-1 and TRBJ1-1, with D possibly being TRBD1 (6 bases). V was shortened by 7 bases and J by 6 bases, with 12 bases between the two germline ends. Per germline, CDR1 SQVTM and CDR2 ANQGSEA. This CDR3 comprises 11 residues. The CDR3 protein is CSGHDRSEAFF. For the CDR3, the DNA is TGCAGCGGCCACGACAGGTCTGAAGCTTTCTTT.

The rearrangement uses TRBV7-3 and TRBJ2-1; 8 nucleotides agree with TRBD2. The CDR3 is 14 residues long. Germline V gene data show CDR1 as SGHTA and CDR2 as FQGTGA. V was pared by 5 bases and J by 7 bases, with 7 bases of the junction left unmatched. CDR3 in amino acids: CASSRSGRRNEQFF. The CDR3, as DNA: TGTGCCAGCAGCCGGAGCGGGAGACGAAATGAGCAGTTCTTC.

This chain connects TRBV19 to TRBJ2-7, with 7 bases lining up with TRBD2. J was trimmed by 5 bases and V by 4 bases; bases with no gene match: 11. Germline CDR1 LNHDA, CDR2 SQIVND (reference sequence). The CDR3 length is 15 residues. The CDR3 loop reads CASSTGTTGGDEQYF. CDR3 bases: TGTGCCAGTAGTACGGGGACGACGGGGGGAGACGAGCAGTACTTC.

This sequence joins TRBV9 and TRBJ1-2; D perhaps matches TRBD1 (5 bases). Germline CDR1 SGDLS, CDR2 YYNGEE. CDR3 length: 14 residues. V gave up 4 bases and J gave up 4 bases, with 14 bases separating them. CDR3: CASSLEGASYGYTF. CDR3 coding DNA: TGTGCCAGCAGCCTCGAAGGGGCGAGCTATGGCTACACCTTC.

This clone was recorded only once. This chain connects TRBV6-1 to TRBJ2-7; weak D call: TRBD1 (6 bases). Germline-derived CDR1 and CDR2 are MNHNS and SASEGT. CDR3 size: 13 residues. Trimming took 6 bases from V and 1 from J, leaving 10 bases between them. CDR3 amino acids: CASRGTRSYEQYF. CDR3 sequence (DNA): TGTGCCAGCAGGGGGACACGATCCTACGAGCAGTACTTC.